This TCR beta chain derives from a study of cytomegalovirus exposure and HLA in healthy donors. V lost 0 bases and J lost 3, with 7 bases in between. The CDR3 contains 13 residues. The V gene's germline CDR1 is SGHRS and CDR2 YFSETQ. A multiplex PCR was run with 60 Vbeta primers and 13 Jbeta primers. Using immunoSEQ multiplex PCR, the repertoire was profiled, and TCRdb retains in-frame clones only, with some absent. The sample has some 180,000 clones, roughly 8.7% seen once. Turning to this clone: Within the sample, other DNA sequences also encode this same CDR3.

The chain combines TRBV5-1 with TRBJ2-7; D is uncertain. The sequencing input was PBMCs. This TCR derives from a woman under 40 in good health and CMV-seropositive. CDR3 amino acids: CASSLGGDYEQYF. CDR3 coding DNA: TGCGCCAGCAGCTTGGGCGGCGACTACGAGCAGTACTTC.